This T cell receptor (beta chain) is drawn from a study of OX40 agonist ivuxolimab in advanced cancers. On the study more broadly: In this trial design, patients received ivuxolimab intravenously at 0.01 to 10 mg/kg every 2 weeks. Checkpoint inhibitors had been given previously to 40% of patients.

Details on this clone: The antigen remains undetermined.

The CDR3 extends over 15 amino acids. The V gene end was trimmed by 2 bases and the J gene end by 9 bases; junction bases not matched to a gene: 10. Germline V lookup: CDR1 SQVTM, CDR2 ANQGSEA. Study findings and constraints: With doses of 0.1-3.0 mg/kg, partial responders showed among the lowest clonal expansion. Within 6 weeks, CD4+ and CD8+ blood T cells expanded clonally at 0.1 to 3.0 mg/kg.

Repertoires were generated with immunoSEQ multiplex PCR, while TCRdb's copy carries only in-frame clones and drops some. The data contain roughly 24,000 clones, about four fifths of them singletons. The sequenced sample was CD4+ or CD8+ T cells sorted from blood, obtained in a trial of the OX40 agonist ivuxolimab. The receptor was isolated from an adult with an advanced solid tumor such as melanoma, head and neck, liver or kidney cancer. V gene TRBV29-1 combines with J gene TRBJ1-2; 12 positions match TRBD1. The CDR3: CSVEPGTGGVLSYTF. Written as DNA, the CDR3 is TGCAGCGTTGAACCCGGGACAGGGGGCGTGTTGAGCTACACCTTC. The full variable domain, rest sourced from reference TRBV29-1 and TRBJ1-2, is SAVISQKPSRDICQRGTSLTIQCQVDSQVTMMFWYRQQPGQSLTLIATANQGSEATYESGFVIDKFPISRPNLTFSTLTVSNMSPEDSSIYLCSVEPGTGGVLSYTFGSGTRLTVV.